One and the same sample provided the 30 T cell receptor beta chains below, sequenced in a study of blood T cell repertoires in COVID-19. The table came from immunoSEQ multiplex PCR; TCRdb's copy has only in-frame clones and leaves some out. The sample yields roughly 230,000 clones, around 84% seen once. Sequences were obtained from PBMCs or T cells enriched from blood (not recorded which). Receptor source: a woman in her forties or fifties who had been exposed to COVID-19.

This clone was observed once. The chain couples TRBV5-1 to TRBJ2-7; D perhaps matches TRBD1 (5 bases). CDR1 SGHRS and CDR2 YFSETQ come from the germline V gene. V was clipped by 0 bases and J by 1 base, with 11 bases between them. The CDR3 totals 15 residues. CDR3 in amino acids: CASSLARADSYEQYF. Written as DNA, the CDR3 is TGCGCCAGCAGCTTGGCCAGGGCGGATTCCTACGAGCAGTACTTC.

V is TRBV6-5 and J is TRBJ2-7; the match to TRBD1 covers 8 bases. V trimming: 6 bases; J trimming: 3 bases; junction bases outside the gene matches: 4. This CDR3 spans 13 amino acids. Germline V gene data show CDR1 as MNHEY and CDR2 as SVGAGI. The CDR3 loop reads CASSRDRIYEQYF. In nucleotides, the CDR3 is TGTGCCAGCAGCCGGGACAGGATCTACGAGCAGTACTTC.

V usage is TRBV6-5 and J usage is TRBJ2-3; D gene unclear. Trimming stripped 4 bases from V and 5 bases from J, with 16 bases between. This CDR3 is built from 15 residues. Germline V gene sequence: CDR1 MNHEY, CDR2 SVGAGI. As DNA, the CDR3 is TGTGCCAGCAGTTCCCCCGGTGGTCCCGGAGATACGCAGTATTTT. This sequence encodes CASSSPGGPGDTQYF.

The chain combines TRBV7-9 with TRBJ1-2; no definite D call. The CDR3 has 13 residues. CDR1 and CDR2 from the germline V gene are SEHNR and FQNEAQ (reference sequence). Between the trimmed V and J ends, which lost 2 bases and 4 bases, there was a span of 8 bases. CDR3 sequence: CASSLPQFYGYTF. The CDR3 DNA reads TGTGCCAGCAGCTTACCACAGTTCTATGGCTACACCTTC.

This clone was counted many times. The genes are TRBV5-6 and TRBJ1-6; 7 bases are a match to TRBD1. V shed 0 bases, J shed 4 bases, and the junction held 10 bases outside the gene matches. Germline lookup yields CDR1 SGHDT and CDR2 YYEEEE. The CDR3 is 18 amino acids. Here the CDR3 DNA reads TGTGCCAGCAGCTTGGAGGGGGCGGGGAGACTATATAATTCACCCCTCCACTTT. It yields the protein CASSLEGAGRLYNSPLHF.

This chain uses TRBV11-2 with TRBJ1-3, with D hard to call. Germline V CDR1 and CDR2: SGHAT, FQNNGV. The CDR3 covers 15 residues. The V end lost 1 base, the J end lost 3 bases, and 10 bases lay between the germline ends. DNA of the CDR3: TGTGCCAGCAGCTTAGGATTGGCAGGTGGAAACACCATATATTTT. Protein: CASSLGLAGGNTIYF. The variable domain in full, completed from reference TRBV11-2 and TRBJ1-3, reads EAGVAQSPRYKIIEKRQSVAFWCNPISGHATLYWYQQILGQGPKLLIQFQNNGVVDDSQLPKDRFSAERLKGVDSTLKIQPAKLEDSAVYLCASSLGLAGGNTIYFGEGSWLTVV.

J is TRBJ1-1 and V is TRBV6-6, with 8 bases matching TRBD1. Germline V gene sequence: CDR1 MNHNY, CDR2 SVGAGI (reference sequence). This CDR3 contains 14 residues. J lost 0 bases, V lost 4 bases, and 1 base had no gene match. The CDR3 spells CASSWTGLNTEAFF. The CDR3 region has the DNA TGTGCCAGCAGTTGGACAGGGTTGAACACTGAAGCTTTCTTT.

The rearrangement links TRBV29-1 to TRBJ1-4; unclear D gene. V lost 7 bases and J lost 6, with 12 bases in between. Germline V gives CDR1 SQVTM, CDR2 ANQGSEA. This CDR3 contains 12 residues. The CDR3 loop is CSGKTGYEKLFF. In DNA, the CDR3 is TGCAGCGGAAAGACGGGATATGAAAAACTGTTTTTT.

Note on this clone: At one of its ends the junction is not consistent with the germline gene, which may arise from a read error. This sequence joins TRBV29-1 and TRBJ1-1; 9 nucleotides match TRBD1. The CDR3 runs 14 residues. Germline V gene lookup returns CDR1 SQVTM and CDR2 ANQGSEA. The CDR3 loop reads CSVPSGTGNPEAFF. Written as DNA, the CDR3 is TGCAGCGTCCCGTCCGGGACAGGGAACCCTGAAGCTTTCTTT.

The chain uses TRBV2 and TRBJ1-5; D remains unclear. Deletions cut 2 bases from V and 3 bases from J, with 11 bases between. Germline values: CDR1 SNHLY, CDR2 FYNNEI. CDR3 length equals 15 residues. The CDR3 spells CASSEPGSPNQPQHF. The DNA of the CDR3 is TGTGCCAGCAGTGAACCGGGGAGTCCCAATCAGCCCCAGCATTTT.

The rearrangement uses TRBV18 and TRBJ1-1; 7 bases are shared with TRBD1. With V trimmed by 5 bases and J by 3 bases, 9 bases remained unmatched. This CDR3 spans 15 amino acids. Germline assignment: CDR1 KGHSH and CDR2 LQKENI. The DNA of the CDR3 is TGTGCCAGCTCAAGAGGGGGCAGAATGGACACTGAAGCTTTCTTT. Translating it yields CASSRGGRMDTEAFF.

The chain links TRBV18 to TRBJ1-6; TRBD1 matches at 8 bases. The CDR3 sequence is 15 residues long. From germline, CDR1 is KGHSH and CDR2 LQKENI. J gave up 5 bases and V 2 bases, and 2 bases lay outside the gene matches. CDR3 protein: CASSPRQGNNSPLHF. As DNA, the CDR3 is TGTGCCAGCTCACCAAGACAGGGGAATAATTCACCCCTCCACTTT.

The V call is TRBV5-6, the J call TRBJ1-6; TRBD1 aligns across 9 bases. CDR3 size: 13 residues. From germline, CDR1 is SGHDT and CDR2 YYEEEE. The trim removed 4 bases at V and 9 bases at J, leaving 2 bases unmatched. The CDR3 sequence is CASSPDRGSPLHF. The CDR3 DNA reads TGTGCCAGCAGCCCGGACAGGGGTTCACCCCTCCACTTT.

This clone was counted ten times or more. This sequence joins TRBV7-2 and TRBJ1-1, with unresolved D. CDR3 size: 11 residues. Germline V gene lookup returns CDR1 SGHTA and CDR2 FQGNSA. Trimming stripped 5 bases from V and 5 bases from J, with 6 bases between. The DNA for the CDR3 is TGTGCCAGCAGCCCCCGGACTGAAGCTTTCTTT. Translation gives CASSPRTEAFF. The full variable domain, its missing parts supplied by reference TRBV7-2 and TRBJ1-1, is GAGVSQSPSNKVTEKGKDVELRCDPISGHTALYWYRQSLGQGLEFLIYFQGNSAPDKSGLPSDRFSAERTGGSVSTLTIQRTQQEDSAVYLCASSPRTEAFFGQGTRLTVV.

The chain has TRBV19 and TRBJ2-5; possibly TRBD2 for D (5 bases). The CDR3 totals 13 residues. Trimming pared 4 bases from V and 5 bases from J, leaving 11 bases between. Germline CDR1 and CDR2: LNHDA and SQIVND (reference sequence). The CDR3 DNA reads TGTGCCAGTAGTACGGGGTCTGAGGAGACCCAGTACTTC. Translated, it gives CASSTGSEETQYF.

The CDR3 spells CASSPGTGSDTQYF. CDR3 nucleotides: TGTGCCAGCAGCCCCGGGACAGGGTCAGATACGCAGTATTTT. The chain joins TRBV2 to TRBJ2-3, with 9 bases lining up with TRBD1. This CDR3 has 14 amino acids. Germline trimming cut 6 bases from V and 4 bases from J; bases unmatched to any gene: 5. Germline loops: CDR1 SNHLY, CDR2 FYNNEI.

The chain carries TRBV6-5 and TRBJ1-2, with TRBD1 matching over 7 bases. V lost 6 bases, J lost 2 bases, and 9 bases stayed unmatched. Germline V gene data show CDR1 as MNHEY and CDR2 as SVGAGI. This CDR3 contains 15 residues. The CDR3 loop reads CASSPVEGANYGYTF. In DNA form, the CDR3 reads TGTGCCAGCAGCCCGGTCGAGGGGGCGAACTATGGCTACACCTTC.

The genes are TRBV6-5 and TRBJ1-5, with 9 bases identical to TRBD1. J lost 6 bases, V lost 4 bases, and 7 bases had no gene match. CDR3 length equals 15 residues. Germline CDR1 MNHEY, CDR2 SVGAGI. DNA for the CDR3: TGTGCCAGCAGTTCCTACAGGGGGCACGGTCAGCCCCAGCATTTT. Translation: CASSSYRGHGQPQHF.

This rearrangement joins TRBV18 to TRBJ1-4; D remains ambiguous. This CDR3 has 13 residues. V gave up 3 bases and J gave up 5 bases, with 7 bases separating them. Germline CDR1 reads KGHSH; CDR2 reads LQKENI. Here the CDR3 reads CASSPGLNEKLFF. In DNA form, the CDR3 reads TGTGCCAGCTCACCCGGGTTGAATGAAAAACTGTTTTTT.

V usage is TRBV19 and J usage is TRBJ1-2; weak D call: TRBD1 (6 bases). Trimming left V 9 bases short and J 0 bases short, with 20 bases between. CDR1 is LNHDA, CDR2 SQIVND, per germline (reference sequence). The CDR3 spans 16 residues. The CDR3 DNA follows: TGTGCCAGCCACCGCCTTACAGGGCCCACTAACTATGGCTACACCTTC. This translates into CASHRLTGPTNYGYTF.

J is TRBJ1-2 and V is TRBV5-4; TRBD1 matches 8 bases. CDR1 and CDR2 (germline): SGHNT, YYREEE (reference sequence). V dropped 6 bases and J dropped 2; count of bases not matched to a gene: 6. The CDR3 spans 14 residues. The CDR3 loop is CASTAGQGNYGYTF. CDR3 coding DNA: TGTGCCAGCACGGCTGGACAGGGAAACTATGGCTACACCTTC.

The chain carries TRBV7-9 and TRBJ2-7; possibly TRBD2 for D (6 bases). Germline V gene sequence: CDR1 SEHNR, CDR2 FQNEAQ (reference sequence). CDR3 size: 14 residues. Trimming pared 0 bases from V and 6 bases from J, leaving 12 bases between. CDR3 in amino acids: CASSLAGGMGEQYF. Here the CDR3 DNA reads TGTGCCAGCAGCTTAGCGGGGGGTATGGGCGAGCAGTACTTC.

This clone was seen once. V is TRBV5-1 and J is TRBJ2-3; perhaps TRBD1 as D (6 bases). The CDR3 length is 15 residues. The V gene's germline CDR1 is SGHRS and CDR2 YFSETQ. Between the trimmed V and J ends, which lost 3 bases and 4 bases, there was a span of 15 bases. CDR3 DNA: TGCGCCAGCAGCTCGAATAAGGGGGTGGCAGATACGCAGTATTTT. As protein: CASSSNKGVADTQYF.

This clone has only one observation. The genes are TRBV6-2 or TRBV6-3 and TRBJ1-2, with TRBD1 identical over 8 bases. The CDR3 is 17 amino acids. The J segment lost 2 bases and the V segment lost 0 bases, leaving 8 bases of the junction unmatched. Germline V lookup: CDR1 MNHEY, CDR2 SVGEGT. CDR3 nucleotide sequence: TGTGCCAGCAGTTACTCGGGGCAGGGGGCTGCAAACTATGGCTACACCTTC. Translated, it gives CASSYSGQGAANYGYTF.

The sample holds one count of this clone. V is TRBV29-1 and J is TRBJ1-1, with 8 bases aligning to TRBD1. With V trimmed by 7 bases and J by 2 bases, 9 bases remained unmatched. The germline V gene encodes CDR1 SQVTM and CDR2 ANQGSEA. This CDR3 comprises 14 residues. CDR3 sequence: CSARQGSINTEAFF. CDR3 in DNA: TGCAGCGCTCGACAGGGGTCAATTAACACTGAAGCTTTCTTT.

The chain combines TRBV28 with TRBJ1-1; D remains unclear. The V end was cut by 5 bases, the J end by 5 bases, with 12 bases between. Germline CDR1 MDHEN, CDR2 SYDVKM. The CDR3 extends over 13 amino acids. The CDR3 nucleotides are TGTGCCAGCAGTCCCCCGGTCCCAACTGAAGCTTTCTTT. Translating gives CASSPPVPTEAFF.

This chain joins TRBV30 and TRBJ1-4, with 9 bases lining up with TRBD1. The CDR3 is 13 residues long. Germline V gives CDR1 GTSNPN, CDR2 SVGIG (reference sequence). Trimming cost V 2 bases and J 8 bases; bases outside gene matches: 3. As DNA, the CDR3 is TGTGCCTGGAGTCTGGACAGGGGCGAAAAACTGTTTTTT. It encodes CAWSLDRGEKLFF. Variable domain in full (rest from reference TRBV30 and TRBJ1-4): SQTIHQWPATLVQPVGSPLSLECTVEGTSNPNLYWYRQAAGRGLQLLFYSVGIGQISSEVPQNLSASRPQDRQFILSSKKLLLSDSGFYLCAWSLDRGEKLFFGSGTQLSVL.

In its sample, this clone was seen a few times. The V gene is TRBV4-2, the J gene TRBJ2-2, with a weak D call TRBD2 (5 bases). The CDR3 has 16 residues. CDR1 and CDR2 (germline): LGHNA, YNFKEQ. V was shortened by 0 bases and J by 5 bases, with 13 bases between the two germline ends. The CDR3 reads CASSQDPGSGTGELFF. The CDR3 coding sequence is TGTGCCAGCAGCCAAGATCCGGGGAGTGGAACCGGGGAGCTGTTTTTT.

This clone was seen only a few times. For the CDR3, the DNA is TGCGCCAGCAGCCCACAGGCGGGGGTAGGGTCACCCCTCCACTTT. This codes for CASSPQAGVGSPLHF. The V call is TRBV5-1, the J call TRBJ1-6; TRBD1 is a possible D gene (5 bases). Looked up from germline, CDR1 is SGHRS and CDR2 is YFSETQ. Trimming cost V 4 bases and J 10 bases, with 18 bases left between them. The CDR3 sequence is 15 residues long.

This clone has just one count. This chain connects TRBV6-6 to TRBJ2-5; TRBD2 matches 8 bases. The V gene's germline CDR1 is MNHNY and CDR2 SVGAGI (reference sequence). The junction had 17 bases not matched to a gene; V was cut back by 8 bases and J by 9 bases. The CDR3 extends over 15 amino acids. The CDR3 loop is CASEPSLAGQEPQYF. CDR3 nucleotides: TGTGCCAGCGAACCGAGCCTAGCGGGCCAGGAGCCCCAGTACTTC.